This entry describes one T cell receptor beta chain. Its antigen remains unidentified. J lost 0 bases, V lost 5 bases, and 9 bases had no gene match. Germline V lookup: CDR1 LNHDA, CDR2 SQIVND (reference sequence). The CDR3 consists of 17 residues. Clones were read by immunoSEQ multiplex PCR, and TCRdb kept only the in-frame ones, dropping some. The sample has about 82,000 clones, around 95% seen once. The record originates from a study of cytomegalovirus exposure and HLA in healthy donors. Findings and limits, study-wide: Among TCR sequences, most were rare, though some public TCRs appeared in many donors. One later analysis, an examination of the 120 validation repertoires, found that first-cohort TCR clusters tended to co-occur in them. The study labeled 150 to 200 TCR beta chains cytomegalovirus-associated.

The chain joins TRBV19 to TRBJ2-3; the match to TRBD2 covers 9 bases. Sequencing input: PBMCs. This clonotype was obtained from a young woman in good health and CMV-seronegative. Here the CDR3 DNA reads TGTGCCAGTAGTGGCCTGGGACTAGCCGGTAGCACAGATACGCAGTATTTT. Translating gives CASSGLGLAGSTDTQYF.